This TCR beta chain is from a study of STAT3 mutations in large granular lymphocyte leukemia. Study-wide context: 40% of treated T-LGLL patients showed hematologic response to immunosuppression. General study points: Every T-cell large granular lymphocyte leukemia patient had at least one immunodominant TCR beta clonotype. Some patients had persisting codominant clonotypes that could mask small clones. Samples missed the first appearance of the clone. Suggested: STAT3 mutation was not the ancestral event for these clonal expansions.

This CDR3 has 14 residues. Germline CDR1 and CDR2: KGHSH and LQKENI. The germline V and J ends were trimmed by 7 bases and 4 bases, with 11 bases remaining between them. Generated by immunoSEQ multiplex PCR, the TCRdb table keeps only in-frame clones and is missing some. The table has around 4,700 clones, under 70% seen once. A note on this clone: Its antigen is not known.

The sequence was obtained from a male patient between 45 and 60 years old with T-cell large granular lymphocyte leukemia. Some clones in this sample may be carry-over from other donors' samples. Input material: peripheral blood mononuclear cells. The V gene is TRBV18, the J gene TRBJ2-6; D is undetermined. This CDR3 is CASFPSEGANVLTF. The CDR3 bases are TGTGCCAGCTTTCCCAGTGAGGGGGCCAACGTCCTGACTTTC.